This entry lists 11 T cell receptor beta chains sequenced from one sample in a study of OX40 agonist ivuxolimab in advanced cancers. The method was the immunoSEQ multiplex PCR assay. Imported from immuneACCESS, the table was reduced by TCRdb to in-frame sequences with V and J called. These copies leave out some clones; in studies compared against another copy, an unresolved V gene accounts for under half, and the cause of the remainder is not known. This sample holds about 60,000 clones; roughly 84% were observed only once. Roughly 0.6% of the sample is taken by the ten largest. Sequences were derived from CD4+ or CD8+ T cells sorted from blood, sampled in a trial of the OX40 agonist ivuxolimab. The receptor source for this set is an adult with an advanced solid tumor such as melanoma, head and neck, liver or kidney cancer.

This chain connects TRBV2 to TRBJ1-5; tentatively, D is TRBD1 (5 bases). Trimming removed 2 bases at V and 4 bases at J, with 9 bases between. The germline V gene has CDR1 SNHLY and CDR2 FYNNEI. The CDR3 totals 14 residues. The CDR3 here is CASSEMTENQPQHF. CDR3 bases: TGTGCCAGCAGTGAAATGACAGAAAATCAGCCCCAGCATTTT. The entire variable domain, with the rest obtained from reference TRBV2 and TRBJ1-5, is as follows: EPEVTQTPSHQVTQMGQEVILRCVPISNHLYFYWYRQILGQKVEFLVSFYNNEISEKSEIFDDQFSVERPDGSNFTLKIRSTKLEDSAMYFCASSEMTENQPQHFGDGTRLSIL.

This chain links TRBV19 with TRBJ2-1; 9 bases line up with TRBD2. This CDR3 has 15 residues. J gave up 5 bases and V 6 bases, and 8 bases lay outside the gene matches. Germline V gene data show CDR1 as LNHDA and CDR2 as SQIVND (reference sequence). DNA for the CDR3: TGTGCCAGTAGGCGAGCTAGCGGGGACAACAATGAGCAGTTCTTC. Translation: CASRRASGDNNEQFF.

V and J are TRBV7-8 and TRBJ1-6, with 7 bases matching TRBD1. This CDR3 comprises 17 residues. V gave up 5 bases and J gave up 7 bases; unmatched junction bases: 14. Germline assignment: CDR1 SGHVS and CDR2 FQNEAQ. CDR3 protein: CASSPGRGLGQNSPLHF. As DNA, the CDR3 is TGTGCCAGCAGCCCAGGAAGGGGGCTCGGGCAGAATTCACCCCTCCACTTT.

The chain is built from TRBV5-8 and TRBJ2-3, with 7 bases identical to TRBD1. The ends lost 4 bases at V and 2 bases at J; junction bases unmatched: 7. The CDR3 runs to 15 residues. CDR1 is SGHTS, CDR2 YDEGEE, per germline. The CDR3 sequence: CASSNRGRNTDTQYF. DNA for the CDR3: TGTGCCAGCAGCAACAGGGGCCGAAACACAGATACGCAGTATTTT.

This sequence joins TRBV2 and TRBJ2-2, with a possible D match to TRBD1 (6 bases). Germline-derived CDR1 and CDR2 are SNHLY and FYNNEI. The ends were cut back, 7 bases at V and 2 bases at J, with 14 bases in the middle. CDR3 length equals 15 residues. The CDR3 spells CASKGRTVNTGELFF. CDR3 bases: TGTGCCAGCAAGGGTAGGACAGTCAACACCGGGGAGCTGTTTTTT.

V gene TRBV28 combines with J gene TRBJ1-1; TRBD1 aligns across 9 bases. The germline CDR1 and CDR2 sequences are MDHEN and SYDVKM. This CDR3 has 17 amino acids. The ends lost 5 bases at V and 3 bases at J; junction bases unmatched: 13. The CDR3 bases are TGTGCCAGCAGTCTTGCGCGGAACAGGGGGCGGGACACTGAAGCTTTCTTT. Its protein is CASSLARNRGRDTEAFF.

This chain joins TRBV11-2 and TRBJ1-4; the match to TRBD1 covers 7 bases. This CDR3 has 15 residues. V lost 4 bases, J lost 5 bases, and 7 bases stayed unmatched. The V gene's germline CDR1 is SGHAT and CDR2 FQNNGV. The CDR3 protein is CASSSRQGWNEKLFF. The CDR3 region has the DNA TGTGCCAGCAGCTCCCGACAGGGATGGAATGAAAAACTGTTTTTT.

The chain links TRBV7-9 to TRBJ2-5, with a possible D match to TRBD1 (6 bases). Germline CDR1 and CDR2: SEHNR and FQNEAQ (reference sequence). Trimming shortened V by 4 bases and J by 2 bases, and 14 bases separated the two germline ends. CDR3 length equals 15 residues. The CDR3 DNA reads as TGTGCCAGCAGCTCAGGGGCCCTATTACAAGAGACCCAGTACTTC. It codes for CASSSGALLQETQYF.

In its sample, this clone was seen once. CDR3 coding DNA: TGTGCCAGCAGGATGGACAGCCAAGAGACCCAGTACTTC. This sequence encodes CASRMDSQETQYF. The chain is built from TRBV11-2 and TRBJ2-5, with D maybe TRBD1 (6 bases). V shed 6 bases and J shed 1 base, with 9 bases lying between them. The germline V gene has CDR1 SGHAT and CDR2 FQNNGV. This CDR3 has 13 residues.

The gene calls are TRBV6-5 and TRBJ2-7; possibly TRBD2 for D (6 bases). With 5 bases removed from V and 6 bases from J, the gap between germline ends came to 20 bases. The germline gives CDR1 MNHEY, CDR2 SVGAGI. The CDR3 length is 15 residues. CDR3 coding DNA: TGTGCCAGCAGTCAGGGCCCGGGCGGGATACCCGAGCAGTACTTC. It yields the protein CASSQGPGGIPEQYF.

This clone was detected only once. This sample also contains other DNA sequences that code for the same CDR3. The rearrangement joins TRBV19 to TRBJ2-2, with TRBD1 identical over 10 bases. The CDR3 extends over 15 amino acids. Losses at the gene ends were 6 bases for V and 3 bases for J; bases not matched to a gene: 4. Germline assignment: CDR1 LNHDA and CDR2 SQIVND (reference sequence). The CDR3 DNA follows: TGTGCCAGTAGCATGGGACAGGGGTACACCGGGGAGCTGTTTTTT. Its protein is CASSMGQGYTGELFF.